This T cell receptor beta chain is from a study of graft-versus-host responses after intestinal transplantation (dated by TCRdb to about 2021). About the study as a whole: Recipients received multivisceral, liver-intestinal, or isolated intestinal transplants. Every recipient was given anti-thymocyte globulin induction, followed by approximately three years of maintenance tacrolimus and steroids. Bulk TCR-beta CDR3 sequencing was used to track graft-versus-host and host-versus-graft alloreactive T cell clones in the graft, circulation and bone marrow after intestinal transplantation. To identify alloreactive clones, pre-transplant mixed lymphocyte reaction products were sequenced and compared with unstimulated pre-transplant donor and recipient T cells. The cohort enrolled approximately 24 intestinal transplant recipients including one retransplant, and a few patients lacking pretransplant specimens were excluded. Donor T cell macrochimerism was defined as a peak of at least 4% donor T cells among recipient peripheral blood mononuclear cells. Rather than going through the commercial service, samples from three later patients were sequenced in-house on an Illumina MiSeq and processed with MiXCR.

Sequences SGHNT (CDR1) and YENEEA (CDR2) are obtained from the germline V gene. The CDR3 contains 14 residues, cysteine and phenylalanine counted. Of the read, only the CDR3 DNA is kept; its 42 bases are in frame from base 1. V lost 3 bases and J lost 1 base; the stretch between them is 10 bases long. Study-wide findings and limitations: The relatively low number and heterogeneity of intestinal transplant patients limited the conclusions. GvH clones were detected in recipient bone marrow, and some appeared earlier in ileal mucosa or blood, consistent with an intestinal mucosal origin. Peak levels of circulating GvH clones were associated with declines in HvG clones early after transplant. Patients with donor T cell macrochimerism had high GvH to HvG T cell clonal ratios in their allografts.

Libraries were constructed by the immunoSEQ multiplex PCR assay. In most patients, genomic DNA was isolated using the Qiagen DNeasy Blood and Tissue Kit and sent frozen to Adaptive Biotechnologies for TCR sequencing. High-throughput TCR-beta CDR3 sequencing of genomic DNA from most patients was performed by Adaptive Biotechnologies. The authors' pipeline ran thus. TCR sequencing data for some 19 patients were retrieved from Adaptive's ImmunoSEQ software; a few other patients were processed with MiXCR and VDJtools. CD4 versus CD8 sorting errors were corrected by removing sequences found in both subsets at a frequency ratio below 5:1. CDR3 nucleotide sequences shared by donor and recipient were removed because the origin of these sequences could not be assigned. At least 2-fold expansion over unstimulated cells and a minimum CFSE-low frequency of 0.002% (template counts) or 0.001% (read counts) were required for clones to be classified as alloreactive. Clones were considered mappable if detected in sequenced pre-transplant spleen, lymph node, or MLR CFSE-low populations of the donor or recipient. The cumulative frequency of alloreactive clones was calculated as a percentage of all sequences, weighted by copy number. TCRdb carries this immuneACCESS record with in-frame sequences only. Its versions omit some clonotypes, under half of them owing to an unresolved V gene in the studies checked, with the rest unexplained. That table furnishes V, J and clone size, whereas the DNA furnished D and trimming. The sample table shows around 120,000 clones, and 95% are seen once. The ten largest clones represent over 2.5% of the sample.

About this clone itself: What antigen it recognizes has not been identified. Base quality data are lacking; no much larger clone is found one base away.

Sample time point, as interpreted from the label and publication: cells obtained before transplantation from donor or recipient. CD3+CD4+ and CD3+CD8+ populations were FACS-sorted from unstimulated pre-transplant donor and recipient cells taken from spleen or lymph nodes. The receptor chain draws on TRBV11-3 and TRBJ2-7, with the D call tentatively TRBD1 or TRBD2, each fitting 6 bases. This clonotype was obtained from a human donor who received an intestinal transplant. The sample was unstimulated CD8+ T cells sorted from spleen or lymph node cells, taken before intestinal transplant. The CDR3: CASSLRGGSYEQYF. The nucleotide sequence reads as follows: TGTGCCAGCAGCTTGCGAGGGGGGTCCTACGAGCAGTACTTC.